A selection of T cell receptor beta chains follows, all from one sample in a study of early T cells in non-severe SARS-CoV-2 infection. TCRdb re-analysed the 5' RACE reads in MiXCR, keeping a single row per CDR3 protein. The table shows roughly 75,000 distinct CDR3 sequences, with over 9.5% occurring only once. Sequencing was carried out using whole blood. Receptor source: an adult who was a healthcare worker with PCR-confirmed SARS-CoV-2 infection or an uninfected control (not recorded which). Each CDR3 is given with its conserved first and last residue. Each record gives: V gene, clone size, D gene, J gene, CDR3 protein, CDR3 DNA. The D gene is left open where the match is weak. Rows may omit the clone size; those that give it use once, few, many or a size class.

>TRBV5-1|few|TRBD2|TRBJ2-1
CASSLPLAGGIYNEQFF
TGCGCCAGCAGCCTCCCCTTGGCGGGAGGGATATACAATGAGCAGTTCTTC
>TRBV12-3/TRBV12-4|.|.|TRBJ2-6
CASSFGIGVGANVLTF
TGTGCCAGCAGTTTTGGGATAGGGGTTGGGGCCAACGTCCTGACTTTC
>TRBV7-7|many|.|TRBJ2-3
CASSSQIGSDTQYF
TGTGCCAGCAGCTCGCAGATTGGGTCAGATACGCAGTATTTT
>TRBV2|few|.|TRBJ2-7
CAGKTTPYEQYF
TGTGCCGGAAAGACTACGCCTTACGAGCAGTACTTC
>TRBV10-1|many|.|TRBJ1-1
CASSEEGEAEAFF
TGCGCCAGCAGTGAGGAGGGGGAGGCTGAAGCTTTCTTT
>TRBV24-1|many|TRBD1|TRBJ2-2
CATSDTTGGGFGELFF
TGTGCCACCAGTGATACAACAGGGGGCGGATTCGGGGAGCTGTTTTTT
>TRBV20-1|.|.|TRBJ2-5
CSPGGQGETQYF
TGCAGCCCCGGTGGGCAGGGGGAGACCCAGTACTTC
>TRBV7-8|few|.|TRBJ2-1
CASAREPSYNEQFF
TGTGCCAGCGCGAGGGAACCGTCCTACAATGAGCAGTTCTTC
>TRBV7-9|.|.|TRBJ1-2
CASSPPQGVHYGYTF
TGTGCCAGCAGCCCCCCCCAGGGAGTGCACTATGGCTACACCTTC
>TRBV12-3/TRBV12-4|few|.|TRBJ1-5
CASRDSGNQPQHF
TGTGCCAGCAGGGATTCGGGCAATCAGCCCCAGCATTTT
>TRBV6-5|.|.|TRBJ1-2
CASSYGGQNYGYTF
TGTGCCAGCAGTTACGGGGGGCAGAACTATGGCTACACCTTC
>TRBV12-3/TRBV12-4|.|.|TRBJ2-1
CASEGRGTNEQFF
TGTGCCAGCGAGGGGAGAGGGACGAATGAGCAGTTCTTC
>TRBV12-2|few|.|TRBJ2-1
CASRFPEKREARGEQFF
TGTGCAAGTCGCTTTCCTGAAAAGCGGGAGGCCCGGGGGGAGCAGTTCTTC
>TRBV27|once|.|TRBJ2-1
CASSPGRTRAGEQFF
TGTGCCAGCAGTCCGGGACGAACCCGCGCTGGTGAGCAGTTCTTC
>TRBV11-2|many|TRBD1|TRBJ2-1
CASSSHQGQVYNEQFF
TGTGCCAGCAGCTCTCACCAGGGACAGGTGTACAATGAGCAGTTCTTC
>TRBV3-1|once|.|TRBJ1-5
CASSQGTTSRPQHF
TGTGCCAGCAGCCAAGGGACTACCTCCAGGCCCCAGCATTTT
>TRBV30|medium-sized|.|TRBJ2-5
CAWSPPREWQYF
TGTGCCTGGAGTCCCCCTAGAGAATGGCAGTACTTC
>TRBV7-2|many|TRBD2|TRBJ2-1
CASSPATSGREQFF
TGTGCCAGCAGCCCAGCGACTAGCGGGAGGGAGCAGTTCTTC